The following is a TCR beta chain sequence with its context. Germline V gene data show CDR1 as MDHEN and CDR2 as SYDVKM. With V trimmed by 7 bases and J by 3 bases, 3 bases remained unmatched. This CDR3 region has 13 residues. These data are taken from a study of technical replicates of blood from a handful of donors. Data came from immunoSEQ multiplex PCR; TCRdb stores just in-frame clones and leaves some out. The data show approximately 97,000 clones, approximately 96% seen once. This sequence was found in a human donor in good health. The chain employs TRBV28 and TRBJ2-1; 7 positions agree with TRBD2. Sequenced: T cells isolated from PBMCs. The CDR3 region is CASTGLGYNEQFF. CDR3 in DNA: TGTGCCAGCACAGGACTAGGCTACAATGAGCAGTTCTTC.